This record concerns one TCR beta chain sequence. These data come from a study of blood T cell repertoires in COVID-19. The wider study: Samples taken during acute and convalescent COVID-19 were collected in the United States, Italy and Spain. PBMCs, B-cell-depleted T cells, or T cells provided the cDNA or gDNA that made up the material.

The CDR3 loop spans 13 amino acids. CDR1 and CDR2 from the germline V gene are MDHEN and SYDVKM. V was pared by 3 bases and J by 7 bases, with 13 bases between. As originally analysed: The assay estimated nucleated cells by amplifying reference gene primers. Sequencing was performed with immunoSEQ multiplex PCR; in TCRdb, only in-frame clones are kept and a portion is missing. D and trimming come from the DNA, and the V and J calls and clone size come from that table. The data show over 15,000 clones, 87% seen once. What was sequenced was peripheral blood. The chain is built from TRBV28 and TRBJ2-7, with D maybe TRBD1 (6 bases). This clonotype was obtained from a human donor in a cohort sampled during active COVID-19. The donor label of this sample is uncertain. The CDR3 sequence: CASSLGAEWEQYF. The DNA for the CDR3 is TGTGCCAGCAGTTTGGGGGCCGAGTGGGAGCAGTACTTC.